The 22 T cell receptor beta chains below come from one sample, sequenced in a study of shared clonotypes between healthy human individuals. Assay used: immunoSEQ multiplex PCR; TCRdb lists only in-frame clones, some missing. The sample includes about 2 million clones, about 94% of them seen just once. CD45RO-negative, CCR7-selected cells formed the naive CD8 fraction, which excluded terminally differentiated effector memory CD45RA+ cells. Sequenced material: naive CD8+ T cells sorted from blood. The receptors were sampled from a man between 18 and 29 years old in good health.

The chain joins TRBV11-2 to TRBJ2-7, with D uncertain. Trimming removed 5 bases from V and 5 bases from J, with 10 bases in between. This CDR3 comprises 12 residues. Germline V gene lookup returns CDR1 SGHAT and CDR2 FQNNGV. The CDR3 nucleotides are TGTGCCAGCAGCCAATCGATGAACGAGCAGTACTTC. Translating it yields CASSQSMNEQYF. Supplemented by reference TRBV11-2 and TRBJ2-7, the full variable domain reads EAGVAQSPRYKIIEKRQSVAFWCNPISGHATLYWYQQILGQGPKLLIQFQNNGVVDDSQLPKDRFSAERLKGVDSTLKIQPAKLEDSAVYLCASSQSMNEQYFGPGTRLTVT.

V is TRBV28 and J is TRBJ1-1; no clear D gene. This CDR3 contains 14 residues. Germline loops: CDR1 MDHEN, CDR2 SYDVKM. Trimming pared 3 bases from V and 1 base from J, leaving 9 bases between. The CDR3 DNA reads as TGTGCCAGCAGTTTTGCGCCCCCGAACACTGAAGCTTTCTTT. Amino acids: CASSFAPPNTEAFF.

The V call is TRBV9, the J call TRBJ2-5; 8 bases map to TRBD1. Looked up from germline, CDR1 is SGDLS and CDR2 is YYNGEE. This CDR3 has 15 residues. J gave up 5 bases and V 5 bases, and 11 bases lay outside the gene matches. Written as DNA, the CDR3 is TGTGCCAGCAGACCCGGCCAGGGGGCTTGGGAGACCCAGTACTTC. It encodes CASRPGQGAWETQYF.

As to this clone: Other DNA sequences within the sample encode an identical CDR3. The rearrangement uses TRBV9 and TRBJ2-1, with 11 bases lining up with TRBD2. The germline V gene has CDR1 SGDLS and CDR2 YYNGEE. The CDR3 extends over 16 amino acids. Trimming took 3 bases from V and 4 from J; bases not matched to a gene: 6. The DNA for the CDR3 is TGTGCCAGCAGCGCCCGACTAGCGGGATCATACAATGAGCAGTTCTTC. It yields the protein CASSARLAGSYNEQFF.

The V and J genes are TRBV4-2 and TRBJ2-7; D might be TRBD1 (6 bases). CDR3 length: 18 residues. Trimming stripped 2 bases from V and 0 bases from J, with 20 bases between. From germline, CDR1 is LGHNA and CDR2 YNFKEQ. The CDR3 sequence: CASSQIPGSGQSSYEQYF. CDR3 coding DNA: TGTGCCAGCAGCCAAATCCCGGGTTCGGGACAAAGCTCCTACGAGCAGTACTTC.

The V gene is TRBV4-3, the J gene TRBJ2-1; TRBD2 might be the D (6 bases). Germline values: CDR1 LGHNA, CDR2 YSLEER. V gave up 2 bases and J gave up 6 bases, with 20 bases separating them. CDR3 length: 17 residues. The chain's CDR3 is CASSQSPGLEKFNEQFF. The CDR3 DNA reads TGCGCCAGCAGCCAATCCCCGGGACTCGAGAAATTCAATGAGCAGTTCTTC.

J is TRBJ1-2 and V is TRBV2; D is unresolved. The CDR3 has 16 amino acids. Germline-derived CDR1 and CDR2 are SNHLY and FYNNEI. V was shortened by 7 bases and J by 2 bases, with 20 bases between the two germline ends. CDR3 DNA sequence: TGTGCCAGCATAGGTGGAGGGAAAGCGGCAAACTATGGCTACACCTTC. Translated: CASIGGGKAANYGYTF.

The V call is TRBV4-1, the J call TRBJ2-7, with TRBD2 matching 8 bases. The germline CDR1 and CDR2 sequences are MGHRA and YSYEKL. The CDR3 covers 15 residues. V lost 0 bases, J lost 4 bases, and 5 bases stayed unmatched. The CDR3 loop is CASSQDLLAGYEQYF. The CDR3 DNA sequence: TGCGCCAGCAGCCAAGATTTGCTAGCGGGTTACGAGCAGTACTTC.

The chain links TRBV27 to TRBJ2-7; the D is unclear. Germline CDR1 is MNHEY and CDR2 is SMNVEV (reference sequence). The CDR3 is 13 amino acids. Deletions cut 4 bases from V and 3 bases from J, with 10 bases between. CDR3 DNA sequence: TGTGCCAGCAGTTGGCAGTTAGACTACGAGCAGTACTTC. This codes for CASSWQLDYEQYF.

As for this clone: An end of the junction does not agree with germline; a read error may underlie this. This chain uses TRBV7-7 with TRBJ2-7; 12 bases fit TRBD1. The CDR3 totals 13 residues. Germline V gene lookup returns CDR1 SSHAT and CDR2 FNYEAQ (reference sequence). CDR3 DNA: TGTGCTAGCAGCCTGGGACAGGGGGCCGTGCAGTACTTC. Encoded protein: CASSLGQGAVQYF. Based on the CDR3 plus reference TRBV7-7 and TRBJ2-7, the full variable domain is GAGVSQSPRYKVTKRGQDVTLRCDPISSHATLYWYQQALGQGPEFLTYFNYEAQPDKSGLPSDRFSAERPEGSISTLTIQRTEQRDSAMYRCASSLGQGAVQYFGPGTRLTVT.

The rearrangement joins TRBV18 to TRBJ2-5; D is unclear. Trimming removed 1 base from V and 1 base from J, with 13 bases in between. This CDR3 is 16 amino acids long. Per the germline V gene, CDR1 is KGHSH and CDR2 is LQKENI. CDR3 in amino acids: CASSPRDNSFQETQYF. The CDR3 DNA sequence: TGTGCCAGCTCACCACGTGACAACTCATTCCAAGAGACCCAGTACTTC.

This sequence joins TRBV7-8 and TRBJ2-3, with 12 bases aligning to TRBD2. This CDR3 has 18 amino acids. Germline V gives CDR1 SGHVS, CDR2 FQNEAQ. V shed 3 bases and J 0 bases; nucleotides not matched to a gene: 7. The CDR3 nucleotides are TGTGCCAGCAGCTTCGAACGACTAGCGGGGGAAAGCACAGATACGCAGTATTTT. This translates into CASSFERLAGESTDTQYF.

This clone occurred once. This sample includes further DNA sequences coding for the same CDR3. The chain recombines TRBV5-4 with TRBJ2-7, with 10 positions matching TRBD1. Germline V gene sequence: CDR1 SGHNT, CDR2 YYREEE (reference sequence). There are 15 residues in the CDR3. V was clipped by 2 bases and J by 1 base; unmatched bases: 3. In DNA, the CDR3 is TGTGCCAGCAGCTTAGGGACAGGGGATTCCTACGAGCAGTACTTC. The encoded protein is CASSLGTGDSYEQYF.

The J gene is TRBJ2-7, the V gene TRBV9; perhaps TRBD1 as D (6 bases). In germline, CDR1 is SGDLS, CDR2 YYNGEE. CDR3 length: 14 residues. V shed 2 bases and J shed 0 bases, with 9 bases lying between them. CDR3 sequence: CASSVQGLSYEQYF. The CDR3 region has the DNA TGTGCCAGCAGCGTTCAGGGGCTCTCCTACGAGCAGTACTTC.

This chain uses TRBV6-6 with TRBJ2-7; 8 bases are a match to TRBD2. V was clipped by 8 bases and J by 1 base; unmatched bases: 7. The CDR3 is 14 residues long. Germline CDR1 and CDR2: MNHNY and SVGAGI (reference sequence). CDR3 amino acids: CASCQRGTSYEQYF. CDR3 DNA: TGTGCCAGCTGTCAGCGGGGGACGTCCTACGAGCAGTACTTC.

The chain combines TRBV7-3 with TRBJ1-2; D uncertain. Germline CDR1 SGHTA, CDR2 FQGTGA. There are 13 residues in the CDR3. Trimming left V 4 bases short and J 2 bases short, with 8 bases between. The CDR3: CASSSAGNYGYTF. In DNA form, the CDR3 reads TGTGCCAGCAGCTCCGCGGGGAACTATGGCTACACCTTC.

The chain is built from TRBV11-2 and TRBJ2-7, with TRBD1 matching over 7 bases. In germline, CDR1 is SGHAT, CDR2 FQNNGV. V shed 6 bases and J 3 bases; nucleotides not matched to a gene: 5. CDR3 length: 13 amino acids. This CDR3 is CASRRDSFYEQYF. The CDR3, as DNA: TGTGCCAGCAGACGGGACAGCTTCTACGAGCAGTACTTC.

The V gene is TRBV30, the J gene TRBJ2-7, with 7 bases that match TRBD2. J was trimmed by 6 bases and V by 4 bases; bases with no gene match: 9. From germline, CDR1 is GTSNPN and CDR2 SVGIG (reference sequence). The CDR3 is made up of 13 amino acids. CDR3 loop: CAWTGGRSGEQYF. The CDR3 region has the DNA TGTGCCTGGACAGGCGGGAGAAGCGGCGAGCAGTACTTC.

The V and J genes are TRBV6-5 and TRBJ2-5; no reliable D call. The assigned J gene may be wrong: the sequence end matches TRBJ2-7 better. Germline lookup yields CDR1 MNHEY and CDR2 SVGAGI. The CDR3 contains 15 residues. The chain's CDR3 is CASSYSRGEFYEQYF. Written as DNA, the CDR3 is TGTGCCAGCAGTTACTCGAGAGGAGAATTCTACGAGCAGTACTTC.

The V call is TRBV7-9, the J call TRBJ2-7, with TRBD1 matching 9 bases. The CDR3 loop spans 15 amino acids. V was pared by 5 bases and J by 5 bases, with 10 bases of the junction left unmatched. CDR1 and CDR2 from the germline V gene are SEHNR and FQNEAQ (reference sequence). The chain's CDR3 is CASSPSTGGGHEQYF. CDR3 coding DNA: TGTGCCAGCAGCCCGTCGACAGGGGGAGGCCACGAGCAGTACTTC.

The chain has TRBV28 and TRBJ2-2; D is uncertain. Germline CDR1 reads MDHEN; CDR2 reads SYDVKM. The length of the CDR3 is 14 residues. V shed 1 base and J shed 1 base, with 4 bases lying between them. Written as DNA, the CDR3 is TGTGCCAGCAGTTTATTCCTGAACACCGGGGAGCTGTTTTTT. This sequence encodes CASSLFLNTGELFF. Full variable domain (missing parts from reference TRBV28 and TRBJ2-2): DVKVTQSSRYLVKRTGEKVFLECVQDMDHENMFWYRQDPGLGLRLIYFSYDVKMKEKGDIPEGYSVSREKKERFSLILESASTNQTSMYLCASSLFLNTGELFFGEGSRLTVL.

This sequence joins TRBV21-1 and TRBJ2-1; the table's D call of TRBD1 was not tested on the DNA. TRBV21-1 is an annotated pseudogene. This CDR3 region has 17 residues. CDR3 sequence reads: CASSTYGGQGVHNEQFF. The CDR3 region has the DNA TGTGCCAGCAGCACATATGGGGGACAGGGTGTCCACAATGAGCAGTTCTTC.